This T cell receptor (beta chain) emerged from a study of monozygotic twins with inflammatory bowel disease. General study points: For repertoire similarity, concordant twins did not differ from discordant twins, possibly because power was limited.

Using the 5' RACE reads, TCRdb records one entry per CDR3 protein without DNA. This sample's table has 310,000 or so distinct CDR3 sequences. CDR1 SGHTA and CDR2 FQGNSA come from the germline V gene. The CDR3 runs to 14 residues. Of note for this clonotype: The antigen is undetermined.

The chain joins TRBV7-2 to TRBJ1-1. The specimen was blood. This receptor was taken from a human donor with ulcerative colitis or Crohn's disease, or a healthy co-twin of an affected twin (not recorded which). The CDR3 sequence: CASSLGRPNTEAFF.